The text below deals with one TCR beta chain. The antigen is unknown. This entry is derived from a study of T cell repertoires in cytomegalovirus infection. Study in general: Peptides in the study included HLA-C-restricted and HLA-B-restricted CMV epitopes. Matching HLA type and CMV infection were both indicated by public TCR beta signatures.

Whole-study findings and limits: Identification of carriers of CMV plus the relevant HLA was achieved through cumulative public TCR beta family frequency. HLA-C-restricted, CMV-specific TCR beta clonotypes were dominant ex vivo.

This CDR3 comprises 16 residues. The germline V and J ends were trimmed by 0 bases and 2 bases, with 13 bases remaining between them. Germline V gives CDR1 MGHRA, CDR2 YSYEKL. Using its own MiXCR run on the reads, TCRdb lists one record per CDR3 protein. The table includes approximately 990,000 distinct CDR3 sequences, roughly 31% detected once. The source material was cultured CD8+ T cells from PBMCs, sampled from culture after CMV antigen stimulation. V usage is TRBV4-1 and J usage is TRBJ2-5; D ambiguous. The receptor was isolated from a human donor in good health (CMV status not recorded). Some clones in this sample may be carry-over from other donors' samples. CDR3 nucleotide sequence: TGCGCCAGCAGCCAAGATTACAGTCCTCGGCAAGAGACCCAGTACTTC. Translating gives CASSQDYSPRQETQYF.